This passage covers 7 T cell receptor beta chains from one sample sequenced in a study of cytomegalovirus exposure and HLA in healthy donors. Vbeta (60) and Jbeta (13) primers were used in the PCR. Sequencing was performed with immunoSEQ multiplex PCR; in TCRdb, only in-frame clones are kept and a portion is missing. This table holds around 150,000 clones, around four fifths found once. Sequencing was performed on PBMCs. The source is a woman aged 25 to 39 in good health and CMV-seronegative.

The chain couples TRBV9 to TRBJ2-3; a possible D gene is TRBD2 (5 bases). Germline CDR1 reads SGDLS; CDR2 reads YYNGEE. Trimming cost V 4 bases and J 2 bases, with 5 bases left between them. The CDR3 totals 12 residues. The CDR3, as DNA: TGTGCCAGCAGCCGGGACACAGATACGCAGTATTTT. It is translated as CASSRDTDTQYF.

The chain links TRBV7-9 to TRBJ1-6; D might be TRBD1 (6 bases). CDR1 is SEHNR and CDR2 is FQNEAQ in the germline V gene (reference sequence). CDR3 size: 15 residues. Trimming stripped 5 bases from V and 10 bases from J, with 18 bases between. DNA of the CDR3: TGTGCCAGCAGCCTCTTTTCGACAGGCGACTCACCCCTCCACTTT. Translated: CASSLFSTGDSPLHF.

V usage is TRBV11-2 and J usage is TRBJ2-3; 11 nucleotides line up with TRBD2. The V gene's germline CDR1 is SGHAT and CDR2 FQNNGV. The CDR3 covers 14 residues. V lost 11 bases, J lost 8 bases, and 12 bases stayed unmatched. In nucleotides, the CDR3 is TGTGCCTCTAGACTAGCGGGGCTTACTCTTACGCAGTATTTT. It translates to CASRLAGLTLTQYF.

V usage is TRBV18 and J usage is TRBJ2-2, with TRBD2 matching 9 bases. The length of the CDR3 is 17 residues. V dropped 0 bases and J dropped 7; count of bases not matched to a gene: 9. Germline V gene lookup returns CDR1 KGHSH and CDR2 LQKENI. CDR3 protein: CASSPPSGGPYRGELFF. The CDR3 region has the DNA TGTGCCAGCTCACCACCGAGCGGGGGGCCTTACCGCGGGGAGCTGTTTTTT.

The CDR3 nucleotides are TGTGCCAGCAGCTTAGGACAGGGCGGGTCTGGGGCCAACGTCCTGACTTTC. Translating it yields CASSLGQGGSGANVLTF. The chain recombines TRBV7-9 with TRBJ2-6; 7 nucleotides match TRBD1. The trim removed 1 base at V and 1 base at J, leaving 4 bases unmatched. The CDR3 has 17 amino acids. The germline V gene has CDR1 SEHNR and CDR2 FQNEAQ (reference sequence).

CDR3 amino acids: CASSIRGTGFYEQYF. The CDR3 region has the DNA TGTGCCAGTAGTATAAGGGGGACCGGTTTCTACGAGCAGTACTTC. The V gene is TRBV19, the J gene TRBJ2-7, with D perhaps TRBD1 (6 bases). The germline CDR1 and CDR2 sequences are LNHDA and SQIVND (reference sequence). This CDR3 is 15 amino acids long. With 2 bases removed from V and 3 bases from J, the gap between germline ends came to 14 bases.

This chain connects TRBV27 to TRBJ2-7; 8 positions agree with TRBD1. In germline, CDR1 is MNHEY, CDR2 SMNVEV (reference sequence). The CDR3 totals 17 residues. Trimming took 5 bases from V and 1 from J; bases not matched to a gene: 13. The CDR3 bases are TGTGCCAGCAGTCCGATGTCGGACAGGGTGAATTCCTACGAGCAGTACTTC. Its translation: CASSPMSDRVNSYEQYF.